Many counts were recorded for the clone carrying this TCR beta chain. Its ends do not fully match the called genes, so a read error is possible. The data belong to a study of T-cell memory formation after mild COVID-19. Study details: Most TCR clusters belonged to a single donor.

In germline, CDR1 is SNHLY, CDR2 FYNNEI. The CDR3 contains 12 residues. TCRdb analysed the 5' RACE reads with MiXCR anew, one entry per CDR3 protein. Of around 200,000 distinct CDR3 sequences listed, 18% are singletons. Specimen: PBMCs or a T cell subset sorted from them (not recorded which). This clonotype originated in a man aged 18 to 30 who had mild COVID-19 (a few samples of this study predate the infection). Cell type and time point are not known. The chain is built from TRBV2 and TRBJ2-3, with 9 bases lining up with TRBD1. The CDR3 region is CASSETPGQGLF. The DNA of the CDR3 is TGTGCCAGCAGTGAAACCCCGGGACAGGGCCTCTTT. The full variable domain, completed using reference TRBV2 and TRBJ2-3, is EPEVTQTPSHQVTQMGQEVILRCVPISNHLYFYWYRQILGQKVEFLVSFYNNEISEKSEIFDDQFSVERPDGSNFTLKIRSTKLEDSAMYFCASSETPGQGLFGPGTRLTVL.